A single sample is the source of the 8 T cell receptor beta chains below, sequenced in a study of tumor-infiltrating lymphocytes in primary liver carcinoma. From approximately 550 ng of total RNA, TCR beta-specific cDNA was reverse-transcribed using a constant-region primer. Three nested multiplex PCR rounds, a slightly modified ARM-PCR, produced the libraries for TCR beta. Forward primers for TRBV1-TRBV30 and a C-beta reverse primer served the first two PCR rounds, at 10 cycles each. TCRdb re-analysed the multiplex PCR reads in MiXCR, keeping a single row per CDR3 protein. The sample has almost 45,000 distinct CDR3 sequences, around 80% seen once. The study co-extracted DNA and RNA from 20-30 mg of unsorted bulk tissue. The sequencing input was tumor-adjacent normal liver tissue. These TCRs come from a woman aged 25 to 39 with primary liver carcinoma and hepatitis B virus infection.

V is TRBV18 and J is TRBJ2-2; 13 bases align to TRBD2. This CDR3 is 18 amino acids long. CDR1 KGHSH and CDR2 LQKENI come from the germline V gene. V was pared by 4 bases and J by 2 bases, with 7 bases of the junction left unmatched. The CDR3 loop is CASSLRTSGGVNTGELFF. The CDR3 DNA sequence: TGTGCCAGCTCACTGCGGACTAGCGGGGGCGTAAACACCGGGGAGCTGTTTTTT.

A remark on this clonotype: An end of the junction does not agree with germline; a read error may underlie this. The chain uses TRBV7-9 and TRBJ2-1; 10 bases fit TRBD2. The germline gives CDR1 SEHNR, CDR2 FQNEAQ (reference sequence). The CDR3 has 14 residues. For the CDR3, the DNA is TGTACCAGCAGCTTAGCTCTAGCGGGAGAGATGCAGTTCTTC. Translation: CTSSLALAGEMQFF.

Comments on this clonotype: This may stem from a read error, because a much larger clone lies one nucleotide away. For the CDR3, the DNA is TGCAGCGTTGAAGTGGAAGACAGTTCCTACGAGCGGTACTTC. The encoded protein is CSVEVEDSSYERYF. The chain is built from TRBV29-1 and TRBJ2-7; TRBD1 is a possible D gene (5 bases). CDR3 size: 14 residues. Germline V gene data show CDR1 as SQVTM and CDR2 as ANQGSEA.

Comment on this clonotype: As the CDR3 is not closed by the conserved phenylalanine or tryptophan, this likely results from a read error. The DNA is omitted, as the CDR3 cannot be located on it reliably, and the CDR3 follows TCRdb's listing. This sequence joins TRBV4-1 and TRBJ2-4; the D call in the table, TRBD1, was not verified against the DNA. Germline V gene sequence: CDR1 MGHRA, CDR2 YSYEKL. The CDR3 adds up to 16 amino acids, both ends counted. This CDR3 reads CVSSPEMNRDTSKWYL.

In the case of this clonotype: In this CDR3 the conserved last residue, phenylalanine or tryptophan, is missing, so a read error is likely. The rearrangement joins TRBV30 to TRBJ2-3; D is unclear. The CDR3 contains 12 residues. Germline assignment: CDR1 GTSNPN and CDR2 SVGIG (reference sequence). The CDR3 DNA reads as TGTACCTGGAGTGTACAGTCAGATACGCAGTATTCT. Amino acids: CTWSVQSDTQYS.

Concerning this clonotype: One end of the junction does not line up with germline, which may come from a read error. The gene calls are TRBV4-3 and TRBJ2-7; TRBD2 aligns across 8 bases. This CDR3 is 15 amino acids long. Germline V gene sequence: CDR1 LGHNA, CDR2 YSLEER. DNA for the CDR3: TGCGACAGCGATCCTGGAGCGGGAGCCAACTACGAGCAGTACTTC. As protein: CDSDPGAGANYEQYF.

The rearrangement links TRBV6-2 or TRBV6-3 to TRBJ2-7, with D tentatively TRBD2 (5 bases). Germline CDR1 and CDR2: MNHEY and SVGEGT. This CDR3 is built from 13 residues. CDR3 residues: CASAIGGFHEQYF. CDR3 bases: TGTGCTAGCGCGATAGGCGGCTTCCACGAGCAGTACTTC.

A word on this clonotype: The junction does not match germline at one end; this may be a read error. V is TRBV11-1 and J is TRBJ2-1, with TRBD2 matching 8 bases. The CDR3 extends over 15 amino acids. The germline V gene has CDR1 SGHAT and CDR2 FQDESV (reference sequence). The CDR3 DNA follows: TGTGCCAGCAGCCCGGGAGGGCATCTACTGGGAGTGCAGCTCTTC. This codes for CASSPGGHLLGVQLF.